A single sample is the source of the 10 T cell receptor beta chains below, sequenced in a study of blood T cell repertoires in COVID-19. TCRdb's copy holds only in-frame clones and misses some; the assay was immunoSEQ multiplex PCR. The data hold 200,000 or so clones, with around 86% observed a single time. The sample taken for sequencing was peripheral blood. The origin of the receptors is a human donor in a cohort sampled during active COVID-19.

CDR3 sequence reads: CASSLGTGPYEQYF. CDR3 in DNA: TGTGCCAGCTCACTCGGGACAGGTCCCTACGAGCAGTACTTC. V is TRBV18 and J is TRBJ2-7; TRBD1 matches at 8 bases. Germline V gene data show CDR1 as KGHSH and CDR2 as LQKENI. The CDR3 extends over 14 amino acids. The V gene end was trimmed by 4 bases and the J gene end by 2 bases; junction bases not matched to a gene: 4.

The chain uses TRBV7-2 and TRBJ2-7; TRBD2 matches 12 bases. V shed 5 bases, J shed 3 bases, and the junction held 2 bases outside the gene matches. Germline CDR1 and CDR2: SGHTA and FQGNSA. CDR3 length: 14 amino acids. In DNA, the CDR3 is TGTGCCAGCAGCCGGACTAGCGGGATCTACGAGCAGTACTTC. This gives the protein CASSRTSGIYEQYF.

This clone was counted between two and nine times. The chain recombines TRBV7-3 with TRBJ1-2, with 8 bases matching TRBD1. The length of the CDR3 is 13 residues. With V trimmed by 4 bases and J by 8 bases, 6 bases remained unmatched. Germline CDR1 and CDR2: SGHTA and FQGTGA. In DNA, the CDR3 is TGTGCCAGCAGCTCAGGGACAGGATCCGGCTACACCTTC. Protein product: CASSSGTGSGYTF.

This clone came up a few times. The chain joins TRBV4-3 to TRBJ1-4; 9 nucleotides agree with TRBD1. CDR3 length equals 16 residues. Trimming at V came to 3 bases and at J to 8 bases, leaving 10 bases not matched to a gene. Germline assignment: CDR1 LGHNA and CDR2 YSLEER. CDR3 coding DNA: TGCGCCAGCAGCCAGTTAACCGGGACAGGGAAGGAAAAACTGTTTTTT. This sequence encodes CASSQLTGTGKEKLFF.

This rearrangement joins TRBV18 to TRBJ1-4; D unresolved. Between the trimmed V and J ends, which lost 6 bases and 8 bases, there was a span of 19 bases. This CDR3 has 15 residues. Germline-derived CDR1 and CDR2 are KGHSH and LQKENI. CDR3 nucleotides: TGTGCCAGCTCCCCCTTAACATTGGGCGAAGAAAAACTGTTTTTT. It is translated as CASSPLTLGEEKLFF.

The chain combines TRBV7-9 with TRBJ2-7; D is possibly TRBD1 (6 bases). Germline V gives CDR1 SEHNR, CDR2 FQNEAQ (reference sequence). The CDR3 runs 12 residues. V shed 2 bases and J shed 6 bases, with 8 bases lying between them. The CDR3 DNA reads TGTGCCAGCAGCTTACAGGGGAGCGAGCAGTACTTC. Protein sequence: CASSLQGSEQYF.

The J gene is TRBJ2-1, the V gene TRBV5-4, with D tentatively TRBD2 (6 bases). V dropped 0 bases and J dropped 2 bases, with 12 bases sitting between them. In germline, CDR1 is SGHNT, CDR2 YYREEE (reference sequence). There are 16 residues in the CDR3. CDR3 sequence: CASSLGGEAPYNEQFF. The CDR3 bases are TGTGCCAGCAGCTTGGGTGGGGAGGCGCCCTACAATGAGCAGTTCTTC.

This chain links TRBV5-1 with TRBJ2-2; TRBD1 agrees at 8 bases. The CDR3 runs 15 residues. The J segment lost 0 bases and the V segment lost 4 bases, leaving 2 bases of the junction unmatched. From germline, CDR1 is SGHRS and CDR2 YFSETQ. Written as DNA, the CDR3 is TGCGCCAGCAGCCCGGACAGGGCGAACACCGGGGAGCTGTTTTTT. Translation: CASSPDRANTGELFF.

Only a few counts were recorded for this clone. This chain joins TRBV9 and TRBJ1-2, with D hard to call. This CDR3 has 13 amino acids. Trimming cost V 2 bases and J 4 bases, with 9 bases left between them. Germline assignment: CDR1 SGDLS and CDR2 YYNGEE. The chain's CDR3 is CASSVGDIYGYTF. For the CDR3, the DNA is TGTGCCAGCAGCGTGGGAGATATCTATGGCTACACCTTC.

The chain has TRBV7-3 and TRBJ2-7; maybe TRBD1 (6 bases). Germline-derived CDR1 and CDR2 are SGHTA and FQGTGA. V lost 1 base, J lost 12 bases, and 10 bases lay in between. This CDR3 is 11 amino acids long. The CDR3 sequence: CASSLRQAAYF. CDR3 in DNA: TGTGCCAGCAGCTTAAGACAGGCCGCGTACTTC.